A single sample gave rise to the 26 T cell receptor beta chains below, sequenced in a study of tumor and adjacent non-tumor tissue in lung cancer. The library came from three nested PCR rounds adapted from ARM-PCR protocols. TCRdb ran MiXCR on the multiplex PCR reads and lists one entry per CDR3 protein. The sample holds some 100,000 distinct CDR3 sequences, 50% to 70% seen once. RNA was extracted from bulk tissue without any cell sorting. The normal lung tissue was taken more than 3 cm from the tumor edge. The source material was distant non-tumor lung tissue. Source of these receptors: a man aged 30 to 39 with non-small cell lung cancer.

This clonotype was picked up a small number of times. An end of the junction does not agree with germline; a read error may underlie this. This rearrangement joins TRBV13 to TRBJ1-6; D is ambiguous. Germline CDR1 is PRHDT and CDR2 is FYEKMQ (reference sequence). The CDR3 has 14 amino acids. The CDR3, as DNA: TGTGCCAGCAGCCTAGGATCGGGAATGGGGTCCCTCCACTTT. Translated, it gives CASSLGSGMGSLHF.

Of note for this clonotype: An end of the junction does not agree with germline; a read error may underlie this. The chain joins TRBV20-1 to TRBJ2-7, with D possibly being TRBD2 (5 bases). Germline CDR1 is DFQATT and CDR2 is SNEGSKA (reference sequence). CDR3 length: 15 amino acids. DNA of the CDR3: TGCGGTGCTACCGATGGAGGCAGGTGCTCCTACGAGCAGTACTTC. Encoded protein: CGATDGGRCSYEQYF.

About this clonotype: A read error may account for a junction end that differs from germline. The chain carries TRBV12-3 or TRBV12-4 and TRBJ2-2, with D possibly being TRBD1 or TRBD2 (5 bases each). There are 14 residues in the CDR3. In nucleotides, the CDR3 is TGTGCCAGCATCATCGGTGGGGGAATCGGGGAGCTGTTCTTT. It codes for CASIIGGGIGELFF.

This clonotype was seen ten or more times. The chain is built from TRBV20-1 and TRBJ2-5; TRBD2 matches 11 bases. CDR1 is DFQATT, CDR2 SNEGSKA, per germline (reference sequence). The J segment lost 2 bases and the V segment lost 6 bases, leaving 8 bases of the junction unmatched. CDR3 length equals 15 residues. CDR3 protein: CSATSGRTPQETQYF. CDR3 DNA: TGCAGTGCCACTAGCGGGAGAACGCCGCAAGAGACCCAGTACTTC.

This clonotype was seen a handful of times. With a much larger clone just one base away, this may be a read error. In DNA, the CDR3 is TGTGCCAGCAGCCGAGGGTCGGGGTGGGCTGGATCACCCCTCCACTTT. Its protein product is CASSRGSGWAGSPLHF. The V gene is TRBV4-2, the J gene TRBJ1-6, with no clear D. The germline V gene has CDR1 LGHNA and CDR2 YNFKEQ. The V and J ends lost 4 bases and 10 bases respectively, with 20 bases between them. This CDR3 has 16 amino acids.

Points on this clonotype: At one end the junction does not follow the germline gene, possibly because of a read error. J is TRBJ1-1 and V is TRBV11-2, with a tentative D call TRBD1 (6 bases). The germline gives CDR1 SGHAT, CDR2 FQNNGV. The CDR3 covers 17 residues. Here the CDR3 DNA reads TGTGTCAGCAGCTTGCTTCCCCGATGGGACAAACACACTGAAGCTTTCTTT. It translates to CVSSLLPRWDKHTEAFF.

Regarding this clonotype: Germline and junction disagree at one end, which may indicate a read error. The chain uses TRBV5-4 and TRBJ2-3; 12 bases agree with TRBD2. The length of the CDR3 is 15 residues. Germline V gives CDR1 SGHNT, CDR2 YYREEE (reference sequence). CDR3 amino acids: CAGSLTSGRLDTQYF. The CDR3 DNA sequence: TGTGCCGGCAGCTTGACTAGCGGGAGACTAGATACGCAGTATTTT.

This chain uses TRBV7-3 with TRBJ2-3; D remains ambiguous. The V gene's germline CDR1 is SGHTA and CDR2 FQGTGA. This CDR3 is built from 14 residues. The V end was cut by 5 bases, the J end by 4 bases, with 13 bases between. The CDR3 DNA is TGTGCCAGCAGCCCCGACCCACTCCCAGATACGCAGTATTTT. Translation: CASSPDPLPDTQYF.

With regard to this clonotype: A single base separates this from a much larger clone, so it may be a read error. The missing conserved phenylalanine or tryptophan at the end of this CDR3 makes a read error likely. The rearrangement joins TRBV10-3 to TRBJ2-2; 7 bases fit TRBD2. Germline V gives CDR1 ENHRY, CDR2 SYGVKD. V lost 10 bases, J lost 6 bases, and 5 bases stayed unmatched. There are 12 residues in the CDR3. For the CDR3, the DNA is TGTGCCACCAGAGGACTAGCCGGGGAGCTGTTTTCT. This translates into CATRGLAGELFS.

In the case of this clonotype: No conserved phenylalanine or tryptophan ends this CDR3, so it is likely a read error. The chain has TRBV20-1 and TRBJ1-6, with a weak D call TRBD1 (6 bases). Germline CDR1 DFQATT, CDR2 SNEGSKA (reference sequence). The CDR3 is made up of 14 amino acids. The V end lost 2 bases, the J end lost 7 bases, and 12 bases lay between the germline ends. The CDR3 DNA reads as TGCAGTGCTAGAATCCAGGGGAGGAATTCACCCCTCCACTCT. Translating gives CSARIQGRNSPLHS.

A note on this clonotype: This may be a read error: a much more frequent sequence differs by one nucleotide. J is TRBJ1-4 and V is TRBV5-4; D call uncertain. The CDR3 sequence is 15 residues long. Germline assignment: CDR1 SGHNT and CDR2 YYREEE (reference sequence). Trimming removed 4 bases from V and 7 bases from J, with 17 bases in between. The CDR3 loop is CASSPDPRSGEKLFF. CDR3 bases: TGTGCCAGCAGCCCGGACCCACGCAGCGGTGAAAAACTGTTTTTT.

This clonotype occurred many times. This chain links TRBV29-1 with TRBJ2-2; no definite D call. CDR1 is SQVTM and CDR2 is ANQGSEA in the germline V gene. Trimming took 5 bases from V and 4 from J, leaving 8 bases between them. The length of the CDR3 is 12 residues. The CDR3 sequence is CSVLSSTGELFF. The DNA of the CDR3 is TGCAGCGTTCTAAGCAGCACCGGGGAGCTGTTTTTT.

In its sample, this clonotype was seen many times. V usage is TRBV12-3 or TRBV12-4 and J usage is TRBJ2-3; no clear D. Trimming removed 3 bases from V and 4 bases from J, with 2 bases in between. This CDR3 has 11 residues. In nucleotides, the CDR3 is TGTGCCAGCAGTTTGGCAGATACGCAGTATTTT. Translation gives CASSLADTQYF.

As to this clonotype: One end of the junction fails to match germline, which may point to a read error. This chain uses TRBV5-5 with TRBJ1-1; D not certain. Germline CDR1 and CDR2: SGHKS and YYEKEE (reference sequence). The CDR3 length is 15 residues. CDR3 in amino acids: CASSLARIMNTEAYF. The CDR3 DNA sequence: TGTGCCAGCAGTTTGGCCAGAATCATGAACACTGAAGCTTACTTT.

This clonotype has a single count. Just one base apart from a much larger clone, this may be a read error. This chain links TRBV12-3 or TRBV12-4 with TRBJ1-2; D remains ambiguous. This CDR3 has 15 amino acids. The CDR3 here is CASSPAIGQALGYIF. The DNA of the CDR3 is TGTGCCAGCAGTCCGGCGATTGGCCAGGCCCTTGGCTACATCTTC.

The chain links TRBV11-2 to TRBJ2-1; D perhaps matches TRBD2 (5 bases). This CDR3 comprises 14 residues. Germline V gene data show CDR1 as SGHAT and CDR2 as FQNNGV. The CDR3 loop is CAASSPGSSNEQFF. The CDR3 nucleotides read TGTGCGGCCAGCTCCCCGGGAAGTAGCAATGAGCAGTTCTTC.

As for this clonotype: Given the absence of the conserved phenylalanine or tryptophan at the CDR3 end, a read error is likely. The chain has TRBV11-1 and TRBJ2-4; D remains unclear. Trimming removed 5 bases at V and 3 bases at J, with 11 bases between. The CDR3 contains 14 residues. Per germline, CDR1 SGHAT and CDR2 FQDESV (reference sequence). CDR3 protein: CASSRTGVKNIQYL. The CDR3 nucleotides read TGTGCCAGCAGCAGGACCGGAGTCAAAAACATTCAGTACCTC.

As concerns this clonotype: Being one base from a much bigger clone, this may be a read error. The genes are TRBV10-3 and TRBJ2-5; 7 nucleotides align to TRBD2. CDR3 length: 11 amino acids. CDR1 ENHRY and CDR2 SYGVKD come from the germline V gene. CDR3 nucleotide sequence: TGTGCCACCAGTGGGGGGGGGACCCAGTACTTC. Its translation: CATSGGGTQYF.

With respect to this clonotype: This may come from a read error, since a much larger clone is one base off. This chain links TRBV4-1 with TRBJ2-2; D is perhaps TRBD2 (6 bases). This CDR3 is 14 amino acids long. Germline CDR1 is MGHRA and CDR2 is YSYEKL. In DNA form, the CDR3 reads TGCGCCAGCAGCCAAGAAGGAGGGACCGGGGAGCTGTTATTT. Its translation: CASSQEGGTGELLF.

The gene calls are TRBV11-1 and TRBJ2-1, with D perhaps matching TRBD2 (5 bases). V lost 8 bases to trimming and J lost 6 bases, with 17 bases between them. The CDR3 is 14 residues long. CDR1 and CDR2 from the germline V gene are SGHAT and FQDESV (reference sequence). CDR3 bases: TGTGCCAGCTACTTACTAGTATGGCCCAATGAGCAGTTCTTC. Translated, it gives CASYLLVWPNEQFF.

On this clonotype: It is likely a read error, because the conserved phenylalanine at the end of the CDR3 is missing. It is unclear where the CDR3 begins or ends on the DNA, so no DNA is shown, and the CDR3 is as TCRdb lists it. The chain carries TRBV11-2 and TRBJ1-6. The CDR3 spans 14 residues, counting both ends. The V gene's germline CDR1 is SGHAT and CDR2 FQNNGV. CDR3 sequence: CASGANSGNSPLYI.

In regard to this clonotype: This may come from a read error, since a much larger clone is one base off. The chain carries TRBV6-6 and TRBJ1-5, with TRBD1 matching over 7 bases. J gave up 4 bases and V 7 bases, and 7 bases lay outside the gene matches. Germline CDR1 is MNHNY and CDR2 is SVGAGI (reference sequence). The CDR3 loop spans 14 amino acids. The CDR3 loop reads CASITGQPNQPQHF. Here the CDR3 DNA reads TGTGCCAGCATTACGGGACAGCCAAATCAGCCCCAGCATTTT.

As regards this clonotype: A read error may be the cause here, since a much bigger clone is one base away. This chain uses TRBV20-1 with TRBJ2-3; possible D gene TRBD1, 6 bases. The length of the CDR3 is 14 residues. Germline V CDR1 and CDR2: DFQATT, SNEGSKA (reference sequence). CDR3 amino acids: CSAKMGAQTDTLYF. As DNA, the CDR3 is TGCAGTGCCAAGATGGGGGCACAGACAGATACGCTGTATTTT.

This clonotype qualifies as medium-sized. In nucleotides, the CDR3 is TGTGCCAGCGGAGCCCAGGACGGTTACACTGAAGCTTTCTTT. Its protein product is CASGAQDGYTEAFF. The chain links TRBV6-5 to TRBJ1-1; D remains ambiguous. The CDR3 spans 14 residues. With 8 bases removed from V and 3 bases from J, the gap between germline ends came to 16 bases. CDR1 and CDR2 (germline): MNHEY, SVGAGI.

The chain is built from TRBV11-2 and TRBJ1-2; 7 bases agree with TRBD1. CDR3 length: 13 amino acids. The V and J ends lost 4 bases and 11 bases, in that order; junction bases with no gene match: 10. Germline CDR1 and CDR2: SGHAT and FQNNGV. CDR3 in amino acids: CASSSPTGLGYTF. For the CDR3, the DNA is TGTGCCAGCAGCTCACCGACAGGGCTTGGTTACACCTTC. The full variable domain, with the rest looked up from reference TRBV11-2 and TRBJ1-2, is EAGVAQSPRYKIIEKRQSVAFWCNPISGHATLYWYQQILGQGPKLLIQFQNNGVVDDSQLPKDRFSAERLKGVDSTLKIQPAKLEDSAVYLCASSSPTGLGYTFGSGTRLTVV.

This clonotype has a handful of counts. One end of the junction varies from germline; a read error may be responsible. The V and J genes are TRBV10-3 and TRBJ2-6; perhaps D is TRBD1 or TRBD2 (5 bases each). Per germline, CDR1 ENHRY and CDR2 SYGVKD. The CDR3 is 16 residues long. CDR3 loop: CAISDSRGVGANVPTF. For the CDR3, the DNA is TGTGCCATCAGTGATTCGAGGGGTGTTGGGGCCAACGTCCCGACTTTC.